This T cell receptor (beta chain) was sequenced for a study of cytomegalovirus exposure and HLA in healthy donors. Worth noting for this clone: The antigen remains unidentified.

Study outcomes and limitations: A few of the chains that were CMV-associated were confirmed in vitro to be specific for CMV antigens.

PCR used 60 Vbeta primers and 13 Jbeta primers. Here immunoSEQ multiplex PCR was the method, and the copy in TCRdb shows in-frame clones only, minus some. The data contain about 110,000 clones, about 64% of them singletons. With 5 bases removed from V and 2 bases from J, the gap between germline ends came to 10 bases. This CDR3 is built from 12 residues. Germline CDR1 is SQVTM and CDR2 is ANQGSEA. The donors were healthy bone marrow donors. Sequenced: PBMCs. The V gene is TRBV29-1, the J gene TRBJ2-7; no clear D. This TCR was sampled from a female donor in good health and CMV-seronegative. CDR3 in DNA: TGCAGCGTTTCTGTCAGCGCCTACGAGCAGTACTTC. Translation gives CSVSVSAYEQYF.